This T cell receptor beta chain stems from a study of T-cell reconstitution after alpha-beta-depleted transplantation in children. The CDR3 is 14 residues long. V was pared by 3 bases and J by 0 bases, with 5 bases between. Germline V gene sequence: CDR1 MNHEY, CDR2 SMNVEV (reference sequence). The library targeted TCRbeta and was prepared with unique molecular identifiers. From the PCR reads, TCRdb called clonotypes with MiXCR, one entry per CDR3 protein. The table lists about 500,000 distinct CDR3 sequences, more than 9.5% of them singletons, with approximately 14% in the top ten. This clonotype was found many times.

The material was PBMCs, mostly from graft donor cells, obtained 180 days after TCRalphabeta/CD19-depleted stem cell transplant. V is TRBV27 and J is TRBJ2-2; D is unclear. The TCR was taken from a female patient younger than 10 who had a stem cell transplant for aplastic anemia, so the T cells may come from the graft donor. In DNA form, the CDR3 reads TGTGCCAGCAGTTTTCTGGCGAACACCGGGGAGCTGTTTTTT. Translated: CASSFLANTGELFF.